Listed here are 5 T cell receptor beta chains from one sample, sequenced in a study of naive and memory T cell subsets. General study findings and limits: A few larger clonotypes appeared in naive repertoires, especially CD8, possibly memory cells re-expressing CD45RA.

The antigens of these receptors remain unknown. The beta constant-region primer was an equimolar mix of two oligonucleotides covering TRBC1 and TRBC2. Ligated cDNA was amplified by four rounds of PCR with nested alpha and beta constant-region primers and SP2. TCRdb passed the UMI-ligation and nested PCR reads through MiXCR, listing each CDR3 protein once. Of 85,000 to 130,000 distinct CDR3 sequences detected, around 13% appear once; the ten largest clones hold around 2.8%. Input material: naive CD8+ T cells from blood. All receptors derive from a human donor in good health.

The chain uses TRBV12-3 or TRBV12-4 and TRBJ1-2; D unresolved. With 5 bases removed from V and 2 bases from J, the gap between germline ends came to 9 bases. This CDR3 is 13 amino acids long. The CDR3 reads CASSMDGNYGYTF. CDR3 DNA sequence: TGTGCCAGCAGTATGGACGGGAACTATGGCTACACCTTC.

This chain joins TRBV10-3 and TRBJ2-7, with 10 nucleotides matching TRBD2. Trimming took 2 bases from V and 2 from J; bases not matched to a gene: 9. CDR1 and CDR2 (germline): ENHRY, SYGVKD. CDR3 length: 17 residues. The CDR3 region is CAISERGGTSETYEQYF. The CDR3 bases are TGTGCCATCAGTGAGCGAGGAGGGACTAGCGAGACCTACGAGCAGTACTTC.

CDR3 sequence: CSARGWGPGGDEQYF. The CDR3, as DNA: TGCAGTGCTAGAGGTTGGGGGCCCGGGGGGGACGAGCAGTACTTC. This chain uses TRBV20-1 with TRBJ2-7; TRBD2 agrees at 8 bases. Germline V gives CDR1 DFQATT, CDR2 SNEGSKA (reference sequence). V was clipped by 1 base and J by 5 bases; unmatched bases: 10. The CDR3 length is 15 residues.

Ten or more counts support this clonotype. The DNA of the CDR3 is TGTGCCAGCAGCCAATATACAGGGGACACTGAAGCTTTCTTT. This encodes CASSQYTGDTEAFF. This chain uses TRBV4-2 with TRBJ1-1; 7 bases are shared with TRBD1. This CDR3 is built from 14 residues. Germline lookup yields CDR1 LGHNA and CDR2 YNFKEQ. V trimming: 2 bases; J trimming: 3 bases; junction bases outside the gene matches: 3.

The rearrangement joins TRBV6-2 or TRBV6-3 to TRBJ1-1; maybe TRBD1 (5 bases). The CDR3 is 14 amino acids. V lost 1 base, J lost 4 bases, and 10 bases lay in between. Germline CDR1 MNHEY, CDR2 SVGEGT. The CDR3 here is CASSYFTGTTEAFF. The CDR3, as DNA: TGTGCCAGCAGTTACTTTACGGGGACCACTGAAGCTTTCTTT.